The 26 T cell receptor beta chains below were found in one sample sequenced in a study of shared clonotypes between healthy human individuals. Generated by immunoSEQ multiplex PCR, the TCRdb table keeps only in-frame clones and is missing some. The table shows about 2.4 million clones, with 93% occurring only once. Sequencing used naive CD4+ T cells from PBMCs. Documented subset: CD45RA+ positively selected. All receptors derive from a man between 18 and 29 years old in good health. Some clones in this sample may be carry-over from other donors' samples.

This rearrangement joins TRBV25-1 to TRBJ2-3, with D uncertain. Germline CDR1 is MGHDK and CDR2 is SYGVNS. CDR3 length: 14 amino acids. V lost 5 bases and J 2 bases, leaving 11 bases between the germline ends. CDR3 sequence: CASSLGPDTDTQYF. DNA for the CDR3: TGTGCCAGCAGTCTTGGACCCGACACAGATACGCAGTATTTT. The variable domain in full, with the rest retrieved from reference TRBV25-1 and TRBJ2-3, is EADIYQTPRYLVIGTGKKITLECSQTMGHDKMYWYQQDPGMELHLIHYSYGVNSTEKGDLSSESTVSRIRTEHFPLTLESARPSHTSQYLCASSLGPDTDTQYFGPGTRLTVL.

This chain's CDR3 is CASSVGESQPQHF. CDR3 DNA: TGTGCCAGCAGTGTAGGGGAAAGTCAGCCCCAGCATTTT. The genes are TRBV6-1 and TRBJ1-5; TRBD1 might be the D (5 bases). The length of the CDR3 is 13 residues. In germline, CDR1 is MNHNS, CDR2 SASEGT. V lost 4 bases and J lost 6, with 10 bases in between.

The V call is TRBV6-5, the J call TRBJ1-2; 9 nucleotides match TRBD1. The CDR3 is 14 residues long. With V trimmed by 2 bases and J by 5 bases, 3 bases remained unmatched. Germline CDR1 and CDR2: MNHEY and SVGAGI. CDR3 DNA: TGTGCCAGCAGTTACCGGACAGGGGCGTATGGCTACACCTTC. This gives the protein CASSYRTGAYGYTF.

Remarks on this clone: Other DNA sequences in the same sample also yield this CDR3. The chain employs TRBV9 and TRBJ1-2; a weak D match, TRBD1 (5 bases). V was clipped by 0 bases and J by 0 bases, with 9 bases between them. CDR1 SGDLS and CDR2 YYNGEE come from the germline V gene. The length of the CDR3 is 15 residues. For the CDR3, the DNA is TGTGCCAGCAGCGTAGCTCCAGGGCCTAACTATGGCTACACCTTC. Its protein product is CASSVAPGPNYGYTF.

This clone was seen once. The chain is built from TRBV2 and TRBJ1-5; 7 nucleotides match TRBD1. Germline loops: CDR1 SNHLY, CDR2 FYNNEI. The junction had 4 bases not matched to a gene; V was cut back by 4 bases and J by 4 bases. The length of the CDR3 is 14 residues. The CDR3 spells CASSADRPNQPQHF. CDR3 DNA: TGTGCCAGCAGTGCGGACAGGCCTAATCAGCCCCAGCATTTT.

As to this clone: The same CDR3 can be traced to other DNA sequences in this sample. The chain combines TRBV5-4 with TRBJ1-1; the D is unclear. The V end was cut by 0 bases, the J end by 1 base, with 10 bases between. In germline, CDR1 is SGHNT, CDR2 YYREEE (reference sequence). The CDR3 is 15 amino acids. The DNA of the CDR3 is TGTGCCAGCAGCTTGGACGGCAGGAGGAACACTGAAGCTTTCTTT. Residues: CASSLDGRRNTEAFF.

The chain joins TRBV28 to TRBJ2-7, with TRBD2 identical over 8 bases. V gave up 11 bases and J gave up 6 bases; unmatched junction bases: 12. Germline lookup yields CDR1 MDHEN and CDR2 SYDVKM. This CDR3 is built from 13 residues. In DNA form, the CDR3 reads TGTGCCGCCCTGGGAGCGGGGGACCGCGAGCAGTACTTC. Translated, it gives CAALGAGDREQYF.

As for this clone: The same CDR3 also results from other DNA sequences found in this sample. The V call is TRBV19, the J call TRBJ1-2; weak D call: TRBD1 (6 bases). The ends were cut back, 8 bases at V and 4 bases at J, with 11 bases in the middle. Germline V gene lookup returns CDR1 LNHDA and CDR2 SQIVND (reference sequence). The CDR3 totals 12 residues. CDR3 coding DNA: TGTGCCAGTTCCGACAGGCCCTATGGCTACACCTTC. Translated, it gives CASSDRPYGYTF.

The CDR3 is CASSLGTGQKETQYF. Here the CDR3 DNA reads TGCGCCAGCAGCTTGGGCACAGGGCAGAAGGAGACCCAGTACTTC. The chain recombines TRBV5-1 with TRBJ2-5; D perhaps matches TRBD1 (6 bases). V was clipped by 0 bases and J by 5 bases, with 14 bases between them. The CDR3 has 15 amino acids. Germline V gene lookup returns CDR1 SGHRS and CDR2 YFSETQ.

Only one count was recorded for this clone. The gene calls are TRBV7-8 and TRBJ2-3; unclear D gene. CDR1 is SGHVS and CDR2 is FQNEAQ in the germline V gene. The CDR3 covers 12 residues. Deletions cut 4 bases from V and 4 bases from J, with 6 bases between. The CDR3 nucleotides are TGTGCCAGCAGCTACCTGCCAGATACGCAGTATTTT. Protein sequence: CASSYLPDTQYF.

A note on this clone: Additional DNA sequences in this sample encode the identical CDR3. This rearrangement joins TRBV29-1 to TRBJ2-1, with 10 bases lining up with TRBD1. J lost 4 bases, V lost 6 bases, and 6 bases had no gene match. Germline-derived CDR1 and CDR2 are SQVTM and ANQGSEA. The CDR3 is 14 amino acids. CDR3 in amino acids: CSVVRDRGYNEQFF. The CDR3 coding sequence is TGCAGCGTGGTACGGGACAGGGGATACAATGAGCAGTTCTTC.

The CDR3 is CASSQERREGRTYEQYF. The CDR3 bases are TGCGCCAGCAGCCAAGAAAGGCGGGAGGGCCGGACCTACGAGCAGTACTTC. The V and J genes are TRBV4-1 and TRBJ2-7; 9 bases fit TRBD2. The CDR3 runs 17 residues. V shed 0 bases, J shed 2 bases, and the junction held 8 bases outside the gene matches. In germline, CDR1 is MGHRA, CDR2 YSYEKL.

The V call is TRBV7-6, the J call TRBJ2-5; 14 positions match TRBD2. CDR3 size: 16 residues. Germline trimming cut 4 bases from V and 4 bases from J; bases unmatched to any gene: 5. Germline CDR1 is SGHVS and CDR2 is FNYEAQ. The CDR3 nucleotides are TGTGCCAGCAGCTCGGGACTAGCGGGAGTGGGAGAGACCCAGTACTTC. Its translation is CASSSGLAGVGETQYF.

The CDR3 DNA reads TGTGCCAGCAGTGACCCCGGGACTAGCGGGAGAAACGAGCAGTACTTC. Translated, it gives CASSDPGTSGRNEQYF. The rearrangement joins TRBV25-1 to TRBJ2-7, with 14 bases lining up with TRBD2. The V and J ends lost 3 bases and 5 bases, in that order; junction bases with no gene match: 6. CDR3 length: 16 residues. CDR1 and CDR2 from the germline V gene are MGHDK and SYGVNS.

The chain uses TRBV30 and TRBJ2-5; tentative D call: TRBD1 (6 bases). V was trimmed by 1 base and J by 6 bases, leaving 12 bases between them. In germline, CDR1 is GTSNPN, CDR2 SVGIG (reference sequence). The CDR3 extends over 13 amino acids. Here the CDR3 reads CAWSADRPQTQYF. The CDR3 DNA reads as TGTGCCTGGAGTGCCGACAGGCCGCAGACCCAGTACTTC.

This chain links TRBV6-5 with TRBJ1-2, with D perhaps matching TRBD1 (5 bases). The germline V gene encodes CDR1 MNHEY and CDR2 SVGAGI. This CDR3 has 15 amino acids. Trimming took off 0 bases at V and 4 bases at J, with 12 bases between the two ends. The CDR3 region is CASSYSSGGAYGYTF. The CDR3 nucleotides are TGTGCCAGCAGTTACTCGAGCGGCGGGGCCTATGGCTACACCTTC.

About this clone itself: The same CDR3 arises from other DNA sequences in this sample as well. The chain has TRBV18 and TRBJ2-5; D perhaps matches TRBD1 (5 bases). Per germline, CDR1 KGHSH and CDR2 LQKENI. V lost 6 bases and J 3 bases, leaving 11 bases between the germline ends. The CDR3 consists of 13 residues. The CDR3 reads CASSRGREETQYF. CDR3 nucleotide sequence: TGTGCCAGCTCCCGAGGCAGGGAAGAGACCCAGTACTTC.

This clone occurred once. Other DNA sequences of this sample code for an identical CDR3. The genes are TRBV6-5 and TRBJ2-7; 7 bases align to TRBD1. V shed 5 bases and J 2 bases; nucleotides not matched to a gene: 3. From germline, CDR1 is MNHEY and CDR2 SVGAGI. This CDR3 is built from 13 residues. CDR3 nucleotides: TGTGCCAGCAGTAGACAGGGTCCCTACGAGCAGTACTTC. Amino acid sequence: CASSRQGPYEQYF.

The CDR3 loop is CASSYERVGGQPQHF. In nucleotides, the CDR3 is TGTGCCAGCAGCTACGAAAGGGTGGGAGGCCAGCCCCAGCATTTT. J is TRBJ1-5 and V is TRBV28; no firm D call. Germline-derived CDR1 and CDR2 are MDHEN and SYDVKM. The CDR3 extends over 15 amino acids. The V end lost 6 bases, the J end lost 7 bases, and 19 bases lay between the germline ends.

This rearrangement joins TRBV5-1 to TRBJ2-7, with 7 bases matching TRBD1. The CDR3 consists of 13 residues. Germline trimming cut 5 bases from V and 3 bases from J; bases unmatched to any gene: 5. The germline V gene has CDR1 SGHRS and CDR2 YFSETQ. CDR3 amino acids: CASRGDRVYEQYF. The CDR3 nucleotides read TGCGCCAGCAGGGGAGACAGGGTCTACGAGCAGTACTTC.

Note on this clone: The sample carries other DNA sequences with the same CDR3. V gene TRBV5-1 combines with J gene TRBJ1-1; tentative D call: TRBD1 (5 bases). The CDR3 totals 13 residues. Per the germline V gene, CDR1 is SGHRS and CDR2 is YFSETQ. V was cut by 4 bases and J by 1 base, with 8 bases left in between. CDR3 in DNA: TGCGCCAGCAGCCGGGACGGGAACACTGAAGCTTTCTTT. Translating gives CASSRDGNTEAFF.

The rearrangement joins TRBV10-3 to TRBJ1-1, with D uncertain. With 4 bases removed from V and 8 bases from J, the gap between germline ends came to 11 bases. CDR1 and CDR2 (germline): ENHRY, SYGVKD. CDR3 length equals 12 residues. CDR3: CAISGGNNEAFF. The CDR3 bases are TGTGCCATCAGTGGCGGGAATAACGAAGCTTTCTTT.

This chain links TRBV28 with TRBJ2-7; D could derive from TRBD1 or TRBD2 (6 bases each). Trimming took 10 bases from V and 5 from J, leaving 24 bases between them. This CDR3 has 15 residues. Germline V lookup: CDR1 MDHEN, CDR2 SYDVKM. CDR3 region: CATYSRGLGFDEQYF. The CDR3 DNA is TGTGCCACCTACAGCCGGGGGCTCGGTTTCGACGAGCAGTACTTC.

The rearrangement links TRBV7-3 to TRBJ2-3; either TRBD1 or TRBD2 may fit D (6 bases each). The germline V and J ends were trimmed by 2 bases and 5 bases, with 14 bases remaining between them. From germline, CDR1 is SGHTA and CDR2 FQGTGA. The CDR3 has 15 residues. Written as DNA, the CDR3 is TGTGCCAGCAGCTTATGGGGGGCCGTTCGAGATACGCAGTATTTT. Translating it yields CASSLWGAVRDTQYF.

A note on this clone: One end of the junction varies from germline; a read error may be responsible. This CDR3 is CASSALTSGPPLF. The CDR3, as DNA: TGTGCCAGCAGCGCGCTAACTAGCGGTCCCCCTCTCTTC. V usage is TRBV7-9 and J usage is TRBJ2-1, with 8 bases lining up with TRBD2. CDR1 and CDR2 (germline): SEHNR, FQNEAQ (reference sequence). This CDR3 region has 13 residues.

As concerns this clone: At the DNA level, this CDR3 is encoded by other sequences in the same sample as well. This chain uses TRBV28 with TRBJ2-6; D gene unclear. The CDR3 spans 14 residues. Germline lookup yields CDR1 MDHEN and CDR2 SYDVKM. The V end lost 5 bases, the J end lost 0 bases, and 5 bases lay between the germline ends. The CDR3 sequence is CASSRGSGANVLTF. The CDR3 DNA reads TGTGCCAGCAGTCGCGGCTCTGGGGCCAACGTCCTGACTTTC.